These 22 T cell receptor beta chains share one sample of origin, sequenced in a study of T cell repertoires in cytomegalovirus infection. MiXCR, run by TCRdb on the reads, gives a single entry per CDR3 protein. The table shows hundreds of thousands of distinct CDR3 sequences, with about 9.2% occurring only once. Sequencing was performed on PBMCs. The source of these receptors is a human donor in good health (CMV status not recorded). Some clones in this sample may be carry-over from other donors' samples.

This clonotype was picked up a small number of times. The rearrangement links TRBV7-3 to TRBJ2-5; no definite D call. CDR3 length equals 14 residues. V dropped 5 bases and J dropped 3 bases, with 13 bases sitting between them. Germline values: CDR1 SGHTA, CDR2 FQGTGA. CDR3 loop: CASSLFPVEETQYF. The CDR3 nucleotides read TGTGCCAGCAGCCTGTTCCCGGTAGAAGAGACCCAGTACTTC. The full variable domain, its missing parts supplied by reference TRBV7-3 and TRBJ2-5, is GAGVSQTPSNKVTEKGKYVELRCDPISGHTALYWYRQSLGQGPEFLIYFQGTGAADDSGLPNDRFFAVRPEGSVSTLKIQRTERGDSAVYLCASSLFPVEETQYFGPGTRLLVL.

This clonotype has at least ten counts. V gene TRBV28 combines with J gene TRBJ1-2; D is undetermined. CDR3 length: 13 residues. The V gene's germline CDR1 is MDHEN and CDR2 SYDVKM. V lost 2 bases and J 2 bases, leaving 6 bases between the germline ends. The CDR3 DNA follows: TGTGCCAGCAGTTTAATGAGGAACTATGGCTACACCTTC. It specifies CASSLMRNYGYTF.

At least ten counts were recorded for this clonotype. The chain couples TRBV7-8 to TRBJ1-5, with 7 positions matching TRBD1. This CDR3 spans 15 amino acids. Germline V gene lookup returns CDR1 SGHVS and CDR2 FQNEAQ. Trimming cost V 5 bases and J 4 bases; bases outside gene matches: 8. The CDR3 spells CASSLRQGENQPQHF. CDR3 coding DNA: TGTGCCAGCAGCCTTCGACAGGGAGAGAATCAGCCCCAGCATTTT.

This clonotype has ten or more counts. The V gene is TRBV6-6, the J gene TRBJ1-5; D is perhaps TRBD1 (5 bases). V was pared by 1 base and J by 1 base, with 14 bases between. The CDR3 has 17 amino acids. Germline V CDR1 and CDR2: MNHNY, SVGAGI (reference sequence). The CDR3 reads CASSYYDLRDSNQPQHF. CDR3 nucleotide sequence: TGTGCCAGCAGTTACTATGACCTCCGGGACAGCAATCAGCCCCAGCATTTT.

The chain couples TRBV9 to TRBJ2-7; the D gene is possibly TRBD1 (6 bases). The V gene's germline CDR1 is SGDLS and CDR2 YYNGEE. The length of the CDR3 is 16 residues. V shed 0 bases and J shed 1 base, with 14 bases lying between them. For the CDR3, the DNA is TGTGCCAGCAGCGTAGGTGCAGGGGATAGGTCCTACGAGCAGTACTTC. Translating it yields CASSVGAGDRSYEQYF. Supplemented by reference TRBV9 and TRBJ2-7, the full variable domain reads DSGVTQTPKHLITATGQRVTLRCSPRSGDLSVYWYQQSLDQGLQFLIQYYNGEERAKGNILERFSAQQFPDLHSELNLSSLELGDSALYFCASSVGAGDRSYEQYFGPGTRLTVT.

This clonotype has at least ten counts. CDR3 DNA sequence: TGCAGCGTTGAGGTCAGCGGGAATTCACCCCTCCACTTT. As protein: CSVEVSGNSPLHF. V and J are TRBV29-1 and TRBJ1-6; no definite D call. The V gene lost 3 bases and the J gene lost 7 bases, with 10 bases spanning the gap. The CDR3 totals 13 residues. Per the germline V gene, CDR1 is SQVTM and CDR2 is ANQGSEA.

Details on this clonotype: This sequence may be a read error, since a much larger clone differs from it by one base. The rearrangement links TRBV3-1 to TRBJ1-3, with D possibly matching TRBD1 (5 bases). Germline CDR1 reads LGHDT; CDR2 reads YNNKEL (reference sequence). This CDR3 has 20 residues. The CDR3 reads CASSQDRGSVFRDSGNAIYF. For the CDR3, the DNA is TGTGCCAGCAGCCAAGACCGTGGATCTGTCTTCAGGGACTCTGGAAACGCCATATATTTT.

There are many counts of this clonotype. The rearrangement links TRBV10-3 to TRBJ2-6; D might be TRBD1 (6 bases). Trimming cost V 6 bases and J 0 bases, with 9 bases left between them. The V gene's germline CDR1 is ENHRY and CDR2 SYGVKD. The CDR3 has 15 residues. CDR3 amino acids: CAIRDRISGANVLTF. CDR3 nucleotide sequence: TGTGCCATCAGGGACAGAATCTCTGGGGCCAACGTCCTGACTTTC.

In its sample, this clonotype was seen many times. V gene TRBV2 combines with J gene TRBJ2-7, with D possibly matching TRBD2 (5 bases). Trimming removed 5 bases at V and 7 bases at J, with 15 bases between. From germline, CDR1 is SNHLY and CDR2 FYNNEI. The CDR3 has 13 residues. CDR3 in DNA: TGTGCCAGCAGTCCCAACGGGATTGAAGAGCAGTACTTC. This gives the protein CASSPNGIEEQYF.

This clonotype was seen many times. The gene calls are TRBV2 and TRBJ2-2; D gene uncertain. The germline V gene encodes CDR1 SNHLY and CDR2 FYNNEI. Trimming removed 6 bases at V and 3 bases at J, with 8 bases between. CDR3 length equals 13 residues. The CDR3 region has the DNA TGTGCCAGCAGCTCTAGAGACACCGGGGAGCTGTTTTTT. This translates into CASSSRDTGELFF.

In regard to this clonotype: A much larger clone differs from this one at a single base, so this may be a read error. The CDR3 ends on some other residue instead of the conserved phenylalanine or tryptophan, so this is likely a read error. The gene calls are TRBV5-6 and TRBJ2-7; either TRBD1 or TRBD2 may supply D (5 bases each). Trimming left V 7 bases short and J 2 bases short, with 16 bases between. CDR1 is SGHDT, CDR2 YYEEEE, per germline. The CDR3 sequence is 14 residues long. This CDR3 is CASVLRDPTYEQYL. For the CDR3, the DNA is TGTGCCAGCGTACTGAGGGACCCAACCTACGAGCAGTACCTC.

This CDR3 reads CASSWPDRGIETQYF. Here the CDR3 DNA reads TGTGCCAGCAGTTGGCCGGACAGGGGAATCGAGACCCAGTACTTC. The J gene is TRBJ2-5, the V gene TRBV6-2 or TRBV6-3; 9 bases fit TRBD1. The CDR3 extends over 15 amino acids. Trimming removed 4 bases from V and 5 bases from J; junction bases left unmatched: 8. CDR1 is MNHEY and CDR2 is SVGEGT in the germline V gene.

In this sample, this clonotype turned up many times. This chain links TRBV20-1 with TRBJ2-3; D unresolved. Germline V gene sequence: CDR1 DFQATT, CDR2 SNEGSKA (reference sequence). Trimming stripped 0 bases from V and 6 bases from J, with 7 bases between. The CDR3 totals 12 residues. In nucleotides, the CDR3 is TGCAGTGCTAGAGACACGCGTGATACGCAGTATTTT. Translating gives CSARDTRDTQYF.

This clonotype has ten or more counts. The CDR3 DNA reads TGTGCCAGCAGCTTTAAAGCTGCTGGAAACACCATATATTTT. Translating it yields CASSFKAAGNTIYF. The rearrangement links TRBV7-2 to TRBJ1-3; D remains ambiguous. CDR1 and CDR2 from the germline V gene are SGHTA and FQGNSA. This CDR3 has 14 amino acids. V lost 3 bases, J lost 2 bases, and 8 bases lay in between. Looking up the rest from reference TRBV7-2 and TRBJ1-3 gives the full variable domain: GAGVSQSPSNKVTEKGKDVELRCDPISGHTALYWYRQSLGQGLEFLIYFQGNSAPDKSGLPSDRFSAERTGGSVSTLTIQRTQQEDSAVYLCASSFKAAGNTIYFGEGSWLTVV.

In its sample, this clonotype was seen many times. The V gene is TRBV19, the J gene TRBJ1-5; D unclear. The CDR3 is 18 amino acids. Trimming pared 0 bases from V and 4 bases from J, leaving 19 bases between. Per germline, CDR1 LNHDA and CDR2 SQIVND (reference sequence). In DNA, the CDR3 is TGTGCCAGTAGTATAGATCTGAGTTTTTCTGGGAAGAATCAGCCCCAGCATTTT. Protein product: CASSIDLSFSGKNQPQHF.

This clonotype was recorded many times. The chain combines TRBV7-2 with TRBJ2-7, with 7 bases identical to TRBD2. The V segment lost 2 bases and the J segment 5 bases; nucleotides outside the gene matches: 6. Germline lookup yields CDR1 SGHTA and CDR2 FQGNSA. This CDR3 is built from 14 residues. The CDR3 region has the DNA TGTGCCAGCAGCTTACTAGCGGCAACGCACGAGCAGTACTTC. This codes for CASSLLAATHEQYF.

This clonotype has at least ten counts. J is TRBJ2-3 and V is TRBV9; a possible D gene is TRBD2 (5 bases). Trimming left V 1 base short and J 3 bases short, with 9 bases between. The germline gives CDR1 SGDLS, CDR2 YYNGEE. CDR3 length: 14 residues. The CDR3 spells CASSVRGMTDTQYF. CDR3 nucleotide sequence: TGTGCCAGCAGCGTAAGAGGGATGACAGATACGCAGTATTTT.

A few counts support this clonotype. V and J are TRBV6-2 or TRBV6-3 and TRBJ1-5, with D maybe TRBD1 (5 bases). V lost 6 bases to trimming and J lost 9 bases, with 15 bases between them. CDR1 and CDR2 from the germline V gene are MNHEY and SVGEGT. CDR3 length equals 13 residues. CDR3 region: CASRDGGSAPQHF. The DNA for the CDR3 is TGTGCCAGCAGGGACGGGGGGTCGGCGCCCCAGCATTTT.

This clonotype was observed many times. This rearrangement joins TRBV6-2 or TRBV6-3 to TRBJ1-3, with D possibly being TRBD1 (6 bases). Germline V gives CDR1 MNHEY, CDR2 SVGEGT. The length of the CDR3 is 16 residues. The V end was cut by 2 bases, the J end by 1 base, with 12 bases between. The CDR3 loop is CASSYARGASGNTIYF. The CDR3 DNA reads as TGTGCCAGCAGTTACGCACGGGGGGCATCTGGAAACACCATATATTTT.

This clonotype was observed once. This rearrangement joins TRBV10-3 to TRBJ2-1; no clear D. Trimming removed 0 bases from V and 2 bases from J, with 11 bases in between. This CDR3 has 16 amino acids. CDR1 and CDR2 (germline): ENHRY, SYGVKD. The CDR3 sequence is CAISESSRSPYNEQFF. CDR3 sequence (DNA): TGTGCCATCAGTGAGTCGTCGAGGAGCCCCTACAATGAGCAGTTCTTC.

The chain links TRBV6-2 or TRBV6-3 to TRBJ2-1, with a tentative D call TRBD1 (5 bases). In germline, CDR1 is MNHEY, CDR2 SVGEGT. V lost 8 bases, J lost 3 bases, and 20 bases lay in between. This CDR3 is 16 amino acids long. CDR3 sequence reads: CASSPSTAGLYNEQFF. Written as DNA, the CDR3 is TGTGCCAGCTCCCCCTCGACAGCCGGCCTCTACAATGAGCAGTTCTTC.

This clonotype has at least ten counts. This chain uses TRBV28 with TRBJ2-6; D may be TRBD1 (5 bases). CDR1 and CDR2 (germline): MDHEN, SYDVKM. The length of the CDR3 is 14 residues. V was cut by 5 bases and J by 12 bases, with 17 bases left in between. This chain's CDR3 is CASSLVQGQSVLTF. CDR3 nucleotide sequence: TGTGCCAGCAGTCTTGTGCAGGGCCAGAGCGTCCTGACTTTC.